The T cell receptor (beta chain) described here comes from a study of blood T cell repertoires in COVID-19. V was clipped by 1 base and J by 3 bases, with 12 bases between them. In germline, CDR1 is MGHRA, CDR2 YSYEKL. This CDR3 region has 15 residues. Using immunoSEQ multiplex PCR, the repertoire was profiled, and TCRdb retains in-frame clones only, with some absent. The sample holds tens of thousands of clones, more than 70% seen once. The sequencing input was peripheral blood. The chain links TRBV4-1 to TRBJ1-2; D is uncertain. This receptor was taken from a human donor in a cohort sampled during active COVID-19. CDR3 in DNA: TGCGCCAGCAGCCAAGCGGAGACGGTATACTATGGCTACACCTTC. Its protein product is CASSQAETVYYGYTF.